The clone carrying this TCR beta chain was counted ten times or more. The antigen is unknown. The source material, RNA transcripts, was used to amplify TCR beta CDR3 regions. The HTBI set primed first-round TCR CDR3 RT-PCR. Each CDR3 protein is one row after TCRdb ran MiXCR on the multiplex PCR reads. The table shows 300,000 to 450,000 distinct CDR3 sequences, with under 20% occurring only once. The V gene's germline CDR1 is SGHTA and CDR2 FQGTGA. Trimming took 4 bases from V and 0 from J, leaving 10 bases between them. This CDR3 is built from 15 residues. The data stem from a study of T cells in Graves' hyperthyroidism and ophthalmopathy. Broader study findings: Among thyroid clonotypes expanded above 0.001, most also appeared in blood.

PBMCs were sourced from about 10 ml fresh peripheral blood. The sequencing input was blood. The receptor was isolated from a man younger than 30 with Graves' ophthalmopathy. The rearrangement uses TRBV7-3 and TRBJ2-1, with D tentatively TRBD1 (6 bases). The CDR3 loop is CASSSTGSSYNEQFF. As DNA, the CDR3 is TGTGCCAGCAGCTCCACAGGGAGCTCCTACAATGAGCAGTTCTTC. The full variable domain, in which reference TRBV7-3 and TRBJ2-1 provide the parts outside the CDR3, is GAGVSQTPSNKVTEKGKYVELRCDPISGHTALYWYRQSLGQGPEFLIYFQGTGAADDSGLPNDRFFAVRPEGSVSTLKIQRTERGDSAVYLCASSSTGSSYNEQFFGPGTRLTVL.